The 20 T cell receptor beta chains given below trace back to one sample, sequenced in a study of T-cell reconstitution after alpha-beta-depleted transplantation in children. The TCRbeta library incorporated unique molecular identifiers. TCRdb reprocessed the PCR reads with MiXCR, giving one entry per CDR3 protein. The data show about 230,000 distinct CDR3 sequences, 12% seen once. Source: PBMCs from the stem cell graft donor, taken from the stem cell graft. The source is a human donor who donated a stem cell graft to a child with acute lymphoblastic leukemia.

Turning to this clonotype: Being one base from a much bigger clone, this may be a read error. Because the CDR3 is missing its conserved closing phenylalanine or tryptophan, this is likely a read error. The genes are TRBV7-6 and TRBJ2-3; 10 nucleotides align to TRBD1. The V segment lost 3 bases and the J segment 1 base; nucleotides outside the gene matches: 4. The CDR3 extends over 16 amino acids. The V gene's germline CDR1 is SGHVS and CDR2 FNYEAQ. CDR3 in amino acids: CASSLGQGLGTDTQYL. CDR3 nucleotides: TGTGCCAGCAGCTTGGGACAGGGGTTGGGCACAGATACGCAGTATTTG.

This clonotype was seen repeatedly, ten times or more. The chain uses TRBV28 and TRBJ2-5, with TRBD2 identical over 8 bases. Germline CDR1 reads MDHEN; CDR2 reads SYDVKM. The CDR3 is 14 amino acids. The V and J ends lost 3 bases and 5 bases, in that order; junction bases with no gene match: 5. The CDR3 is CASSLSGSGETQYF. In DNA, the CDR3 is TGTGCCAGCAGTTTGAGCGGGAGCGGGGAGACCCAGTACTTC.

This clonotype was detected a few times. The V gene is TRBV4-2, the J gene TRBJ2-5; D perhaps matches TRBD2 (5 bases). Trimming took off 0 bases at V and 13 bases at J, with 12 bases between the two ends. CDR1 and CDR2 from the germline V gene are LGHNA and YNFKEQ. CDR3 size: 12 residues. The CDR3 is CASSQDSLALYF. The CDR3 nucleotides are TGTGCCAGCAGCCAAGATTCCCTAGCACTGTACTTC.

This clonotype was detected ten times or more. The DNA of the CDR3 is TGCGCCAGCAGCCAAGAGCACAGGGGACAAGGCTACACCTTC. It translates to CASSQEHRGQGYTF. The chain couples TRBV4-1 to TRBJ1-2; 7 positions match TRBD1. The CDR3 spans 14 residues. Trimming at V came to 0 bases and at J to 8 bases, leaving 6 bases not matched to a gene. Germline V gene data show CDR1 as MGHRA and CDR2 as YSYEKL.

This clonotype occurred a few times. The chain uses TRBV10-3 and TRBJ1-1; D is unresolved. Trimming stripped 3 bases from V and 8 bases from J, with 16 bases between. This CDR3 contains 14 residues. Germline assignment: CDR1 ENHRY and CDR2 SYGVKD. CDR3 sequence reads: CAISDPGGEREAFF. CDR3 bases: TGTGCCATCAGTGATCCGGGAGGAGAGCGGGAAGCTTTCTTT.

A note on this clonotype: This clone may be a read error of a much larger clone one base away. V gene TRBV18 combines with J gene TRBJ2-5; a possible D gene is TRBD2 (5 bases). Germline-derived CDR1 and CDR2 are KGHSH and LQKENI. Trimming left V 4 bases short and J 6 bases short, with 15 bases between. The CDR3 runs 14 residues. The CDR3 sequence is CASSLGLAQQTQYF. The CDR3 coding sequence is TGTGCCAGCTCACTTGGCCTAGCTCAACAGACCCAGTACTTC.

This clonotype was seen ten or more times. This chain links TRBV9 with TRBJ2-3; 8 nucleotides line up with TRBD2. J was trimmed by 4 bases and V by 0 bases; bases with no gene match: 4. The germline V gene encodes CDR1 SGDLS and CDR2 YYNGEE. The CDR3 runs 15 residues. CDR3 region: CASSVAGGRADTQYF. CDR3 coding DNA: TGTGCCAGCAGCGTAGCGGGAGGGCGGGCAGATACGCAGTATTTT.

At least ten counts were recorded for this clonotype. The chain combines TRBV27 with TRBJ2-1; D unclear. V lost 2 bases to trimming and J lost 7 bases, with 6 bases between them. This CDR3 is built from 12 residues. The germline V gene encodes CDR1 MNHEY and CDR2 SMNVEV (reference sequence). CDR3 DNA: TGTGCCAGCAGTTTAGGAGCTAATGAGCAGTTCTTC. Protein product: CASSLGANEQFF.

This clonotype was counted a few times. The genes are TRBV18 and TRBJ1-4; D remains ambiguous. From germline, CDR1 is KGHSH and CDR2 LQKENI. This CDR3 has 14 residues. Deletions cut 6 bases from V and 8 bases from J, with 16 bases between. The CDR3 DNA reads TGTGCCAGCTCGCAGGAGTTTTCGGGGGAAAAACTGTTTTTT. Translation gives CASSQEFSGEKLFF. Combining the CDR3 with reference TRBV18 and TRBJ1-4 gives the whole variable domain NAGVMQNPRHLVRRRGQEARLRCSPMKGHSHVYWYRQLPEEGLKFMVYLQKENIIDESGMPKERFSAEFPKEGPSILRIQQVVRGDSAAYFCASSQEFSGEKLFFGSGTQLSVL.

The CDR3, as DNA: TGTGCCAGTAGAAGGGGGACCCGAGGAGGAGGTGAGCAGTTCTTC. It specifies CASRRGTRGGGEQFF. The J gene is TRBJ2-1, the V gene TRBV19, with D tentatively TRBD1 (6 bases). V lost 6 bases and J 9 bases, leaving 21 bases between the germline ends. This CDR3 contains 15 residues. Per the germline V gene, CDR1 is LNHDA and CDR2 is SQIVND (reference sequence). The variable domain in full, with the rest retrieved from reference TRBV19 and TRBJ2-1, is DGGITQSPKYLFRKEGQNVTLSCEQNLNHDAMYWYRQDPGQGLRLIYYSQIVNDFQKGDIAEGYSVSREKKESFPLTVTSAQKNPTAFYLCASRRGTRGGGEQFFGPGTRLTVL.

This clonotype was counted ten times or more. The chain uses TRBV7-2 and TRBJ2-3; 9 bases fit TRBD2. Germline V lookup: CDR1 SGHTA, CDR2 FQGNSA. This CDR3 has 16 amino acids. Germline trimming cut 3 bases from V and 4 bases from J; bases unmatched to any gene: 8. In DNA form, the CDR3 reads TGTGCCAGCAGCTTCTTAGCGGGAGTGGTGGCAGATACGCAGTATTTT. It encodes CASSFLAGVVADTQYF.

There are many counts of this clonotype. J is TRBJ1-1 and V is TRBV29-1, with 9 positions matching TRBD1. Unmatched junction bases numbered 18, after V lost 6 bases and J lost 13 bases. The germline CDR1 and CDR2 sequences are SQVTM and ANQGSEA. The CDR3 is made up of 14 amino acids. CDR3 amino acids: CSVSPGTGIGFFFF. CDR3 coding DNA: TGCAGCGTCAGTCCCGGGACAGGGATCGGCTTTTTTTTCTTT.

The CDR3 nucleotides are TGTGCCAGCAGTTACTCCCCGACGGTTACCTACGAGCAGTACTTC. Its protein product is CASSYSPTVTYEQYF. The chain couples TRBV6-2 or TRBV6-3 to TRBJ2-7; D remains unclear. CDR1 and CDR2 (germline): MNHEY, SVGEGT. V was pared by 0 bases and J by 2 bases, with 11 bases between. CDR3 length: 15 amino acids.

This clonotype was observed at least ten times. This rearrangement joins TRBV20-1 to TRBJ2-1; possible D gene TRBD2, 5 bases. The CDR3 sequence is 15 residues long. From germline, CDR1 is DFQATT and CDR2 SNEGSKA (reference sequence). V lost 3 bases and J lost 4, with 16 bases in between. CDR3 residues: CSASPGFEGYNEQFF. As DNA, the CDR3 is TGCAGTGCTAGCCCGGGTTTCGAGGGATACAATGAGCAGTTCTTC.

A single count supports this clonotype. A read error may explain this, as a much larger clone is one base away. CDR3 bases: TGCTGTGCTAAAGGGACTAGCGGGAGCTCCTACAATGAGCAGTTCTTC. This gives the protein CCAKGTSGSSYNEQFF. V is TRBV20-1 and J is TRBJ2-1; 14 bases are shared with TRBD2. The length of the CDR3 is 16 residues. Germline V gene data show CDR1 as DFQATT and CDR2 as SNEGSKA (reference sequence).

The sample holds one count of this clonotype. The chain links TRBV5-1 to TRBJ1-1, with a weak D call TRBD1 (5 bases). This CDR3 region has 18 residues. The V end was cut by 0 bases, the J end by 2 bases, with 20 bases between. Germline-derived CDR1 and CDR2 are SGHRS and YFSETQ. The chain's CDR3 is CASSLVSGRVIGNTEAFF. The DNA of the CDR3 is TGCGCCAGCAGCTTGGTTTCAGGGCGGGTGATTGGAAACACTGAAGCTTTCTTT. Drawing the rest from reference TRBV5-1 and TRBJ1-1, the complete variable domain is KAGVTQTPRYLIKTRGQQVTLSCSPISGHRSVSWYQQTPGQGLQFLFEYFSETQRNKGNFPGRFSGRQFSNSRSEMNVSTLELGDSALYLCASSLVSGRVIGNTEAFFGQGTRLTVV.

In its sample, this clonotype was seen many times. The chain has TRBV28 and TRBJ2-3; D is possibly TRBD2 (5 bases). The germline V gene encodes CDR1 MDHEN and CDR2 SYDVKM. This CDR3 is 15 amino acids long. V dropped 2 bases and J dropped 4 bases, with 13 bases sitting between them. CDR3 bases: TGTGCCAGCAGTTTAGTAGGGCGGGTGGCAGATACGCAGTATTTT. Translated, it gives CASSLVGRVADTQYF.

This clonotype was detected many times. The V call is TRBV28, the J call TRBJ1-6, with D maybe TRBD1 (5 bases). The germline CDR1 and CDR2 sequences are MDHEN and SYDVKM. CDR3 length equals 16 residues. V was clipped by 5 bases and J by 3 bases, with 14 bases between them. The CDR3 reads CASSLTGTVYNSPLHF. The DNA of the CDR3 is TGTGCCAGCAGTCTCACCGGGACGGTCTATAATTCACCCCTCCACTTT.

At least ten counts were recorded for this clonotype. This chain joins TRBV4-3 and TRBJ2-7, with unresolved D. Trimming left V 0 bases short and J 4 bases short, with 16 bases between. Germline lookup yields CDR1 LGHNA and CDR2 YSLEER. This CDR3 contains 16 residues. CDR3 protein: CASSQDVPGSGYEQYF. CDR3 bases: TGCGCCAGCAGCCAAGATGTCCCCGGTAGTGGGTACGAGCAGTACTTC.

This clonotype was recorded at least ten times. The genes are TRBV5-1 and TRBJ2-4; perhaps TRBD1 as D (5 bases). The CDR3 has 14 amino acids. The V and J ends lost 0 bases and 5 bases respectively, with 9 bases between them. In germline, CDR1 is SGHRS, CDR2 YFSETQ. The CDR3 coding sequence is TGCGCCAGCAGCTTGGCGGGCAGGGAAAACATTCAGTACTTC. Its protein is CASSLAGRENIQYF.